One and the same sample provided the 27 T cell receptor beta chains below, sequenced in a study of blood T cells in healthy people across ages (dated by TCRdb to between 2014 and 2016). The library was produced with 5' RACE. The listed sequencing device is Illumina HiSeq 2500. A second about 7 to 11 cycle PCR used a sample-barcoded 5' primer and a J-beta primer mix. Using fastp trimming at Q25 and MiXCR clonotype assembly, TCRdb reanalyzed the public sequencing data and kept in-frame beta chains. Each record represents a unique CDR3 protein, reported with the most common genes and DNA among its rows. This sample gives about 830,000 distinct CDR3 sequences in total; approximately 65% of them show up just once. Of the sample, roughly 25% falls within the top ten clones. The specimen sequenced was blood. Receptors originate from a young man in good health.

The gene calls are TRBV3-1 and TRBJ2-2; D perhaps matches TRBD1 (6 bases). CDR3 length: 16 amino acids. Per the germline V gene, CDR1 is LGHDT and CDR2 is YNNKEL (reference sequence). The V end was cut by 3 bases, the J end by 1 base, with 12 bases between. CDR3 coding DNA: TGTGCCAGCAGCCACCCTGAGGGGGTGAACACCGGGGAGCTGTTTTTT. It encodes CASSHPEGVNTGELFF.

The J gene is TRBJ2-3, the V gene TRBV6-5; D gene unclear. Germline V gene sequence: CDR1 MNHEY, CDR2 SVGAGI. V lost 7 bases and J 3 bases, leaving 8 bases between the germline ends. There are 12 residues in the CDR3. The CDR3 sequence: CASTALTDTQYF. DNA for the CDR3: TGTGCCAGCACCGCGTTGACAGATACGCAGTATTTT.

V is TRBV10-3 and J is TRBJ2-1, with 12 bases identical to TRBD1. Looked up from germline, CDR1 is ENHRY and CDR2 is SYGVKD. The length of the CDR3 is 17 residues. The V gene end was trimmed by 2 bases and the J gene end by 9 bases; junction bases not matched to a gene: 11. The CDR3 sequence is CAISEGFGTGGRSEQFF. CDR3 DNA: TGTGCCATCAGTGAGGGCTTCGGGACAGGGGGCCGGAGTGAGCAGTTCTTC.

This clonotype occurred a few times. The CDR3 sequence is CASSAGTGGWAEKLFF. The CDR3 bases are TGTGCCAGCAGCGCCGGAACAGGGGGCTGGGCTGAAAAACTGTTTTTT. J is TRBJ1-4 and V is TRBV9; 9 bases align to TRBD1. Germline V CDR1 and CDR2: SGDLS, YYNGEE. This CDR3 has 16 residues. The junction had 10 bases not matched to a gene; V was cut back by 3 bases and J by 7 bases.

V is TRBV12-3 or TRBV12-4 and J is TRBJ2-5; no clear D. The CDR3 is 14 residues long. The V end lost 1 base, the J end lost 1 base, and 7 bases lay between the germline ends. The CDR3 reads CASSLVGFQETQYF. CDR3 nucleotide sequence: TGTGCCAGCAGTTTAGTCGGCTTCCAAGAGACCCAGTACTTC.

As to this clonotype: A much larger clone lies a single base off, so this may be a read error. V is TRBV9 and J is TRBJ1-4; D is unresolved. V gave up 4 bases and J gave up 0 bases, with 10 bases separating them. This CDR3 contains 15 residues. Germline assignment: CDR1 SGDLS and CDR2 YYNGEE. The CDR3 loop is CASSPRPATNEKLFF. CDR3 bases: TGTGCCAGCAGCCCCCGGCCTGCAACTAATGAAAAACTGTTTTTT.

This clonotype has just a few counts. V usage is TRBV12-5 and J usage is TRBJ1-2, with D hard to call. The CDR3 runs 13 residues. Germline V CDR1 and CDR2: LGHNT, FRNRAP. The V gene lost 7 bases and the J gene lost 1 base, with 10 bases spanning the gap. The CDR3 loop is CASVDLYNYGYTF. CDR3 in DNA: TGTGCTAGTGTTGACCTTTATAACTATGGCTACACCTTC.

The chain joins TRBV4-2 to TRBJ2-1, with TRBD2 matching over 14 bases. Trimming removed 2 bases from V and 10 bases from J; junction bases left unmatched: 16. The germline V gene encodes CDR1 LGHNA and CDR2 YNFKEQ. The CDR3 spans 19 residues. CDR3 DNA sequence: TGTGCCAGCAGCCAAACGGGACTAGCGGGGGACCTATATTCGGAAGAGCAGTTCTTC. This sequence encodes CASSQTGLAGDLYSEEQFF.

This chain uses TRBV9 with TRBJ1-2, with D unclear. The CDR3 length is 14 residues. Trimming took off 0 bases at V and 8 bases at J, with 14 bases between the two ends. CDR1 and CDR2 (germline): SGDLS, YYNGEE. As DNA, the CDR3 is TGTGCCAGCAGCGTAGAAGGTATAAAGAGAGGCTACACCTTC. It codes for CASSVEGIKRGYTF.

CDR3 coding DNA: TGTGCCAGCAGGACAGGTTATCTAGCCAAAAACATTCAGTACTTC. Translated, it gives CASRTGYLAKNIQYF. The V and J genes are TRBV12-3 or TRBV12-4 and TRBJ2-4; TRBD1 might be the D (6 bases). With 6 bases removed from V and 0 bases from J, the gap between germline ends came to 12 bases. The CDR3 covers 15 residues.

This chain joins TRBV28 and TRBJ1-5, with 7 bases matching TRBD1. The CDR3 has 14 amino acids. The V gene end was trimmed by 6 bases and the J gene end by 7 bases; junction bases not matched to a gene: 9. The germline gives CDR1 MDHEN, CDR2 SYDVKM. The CDR3 sequence is CASSSTGLVQPQHF. The CDR3 nucleotides are TGTGCCAGCAGCTCGACAGGGTTAGTCCAGCCCCAGCATTTT.

In this sample, this clonotype turned up a few times. The chain has TRBV7-2 and TRBJ2-5; TRBD2 aligns across 12 bases. CDR1 and CDR2 (germline): SGHTA, FQGNSA. The CDR3 extends over 16 amino acids. V trimming: 3 bases; J trimming: 5 bases; junction bases outside the gene matches: 7. CDR3 nucleotide sequence: TGTGCCAGCAGCTTCTCTAGCGGGGGGGGTTATGAGACCCAGTACTTC. Translated: CASSFSSGGGYETQYF.

This clonotype was observed a handful of times. The rearrangement uses TRBV4-2 and TRBJ2-1; 9 bases line up with TRBD1. The length of the CDR3 is 17 residues. The germline V gene encodes CDR1 LGHNA and CDR2 YNFKEQ. With V trimmed by 0 bases and J by 4 bases, 7 bases remained unmatched. The CDR3 nucleotides read TGTGCCAGCAGCCAAGATCCCGCGGACAGGGGATACAATGAGCAGTTCTTC. It translates to CASSQDPADRGYNEQFF.

This chain connects TRBV20-1 to TRBJ2-3, with 8 bases identical to TRBD2. The trim removed 4 bases at V and 5 bases at J, leaving 5 bases unmatched. The CDR3 is made up of 13 amino acids. Germline V CDR1 and CDR2: DFQATT, SNEGSKA (reference sequence). The CDR3 nucleotides are TGCAGTGCTAAAGCGGGGGTCGGAGATACGCAGTATTTT. Its protein is CSAKAGVGDTQYF.

This chain links TRBV4-2 with TRBJ1-5; D perhaps matches TRBD1 (6 bases). The V gene lost 0 bases and the J gene lost 4 bases, with 7 bases spanning the gap. Germline V gene sequence: CDR1 LGHNA, CDR2 YNFKEQ. This CDR3 is built from 14 residues. For the CDR3, the DNA is TGTGCCAGCAGCCAAGATGGGACAAATCAGCCCCAGCATTTT. Its protein is CASSQDGTNQPQHF.

This rearrangement joins TRBV6-5 to TRBJ2-1, with D tentatively TRBD2 (5 bases). Germline values: CDR1 MNHEY, CDR2 SVGAGI. V shed 2 bases and J shed 5 bases, with 13 bases lying between them. The CDR3 is 15 amino acids. The CDR3 region is CASSYGELRHNEQFF. In nucleotides, the CDR3 is TGTGCCAGCAGTTACGGGGAGCTGCGCCACAATGAGCAGTTCTTC.

V and J are TRBV30 and TRBJ2-3; D not certain. The CDR3 has 14 residues. Trimming took off 3 bases at V and 0 bases at J, with 10 bases between the two ends. The V gene's germline CDR1 is GTSNPN and CDR2 SVGIG (reference sequence). The CDR3 coding sequence is TGTGCCTGGAGCCGGATGTTAAGCACAGATACGCAGTATTTT. This translates into CAWSRMLSTDTQYF.

The genes are TRBV20-1 and TRBJ2-5; D is unclear. Trimming removed 2 bases from V and 4 bases from J, with 8 bases in between. Germline CDR1 reads DFQATT; CDR2 reads SNEGSKA (reference sequence). The CDR3 runs to 12 residues. The CDR3: CSARYAGETQYF. DNA of the CDR3: TGCAGTGCTAGATACGCAGGAGAGACCCAGTACTTC.

The CDR3 DNA reads as TGTGCCAGCAGTTATCCTAGCGTAGGCTACAATGAGCAGTTCTTC. Protein: CASSYPSVGYNEQFF. V and J are TRBV12-3 or TRBV12-4 and TRBJ2-1; D possibly corresponds to TRBD2 (6 bases). The CDR3 loop spans 15 amino acids. With 4 bases removed from V and 3 bases from J, the gap between germline ends came to 13 bases.

The chain is built from TRBV7-9 and TRBJ2-7, with 7 bases aligning to TRBD1. J was trimmed by 0 bases and V by 5 bases; bases with no gene match: 4. The germline CDR1 and CDR2 sequences are SEHNR and FQNEAQ (reference sequence). The CDR3 spans 14 residues. CDR3 region: CASSPQGVSYEQYF. The CDR3, as DNA: TGTGCCAGCAGCCCCCAGGGGGTCTCCTACGAGCAGTACTTC.

This clonotype was seen just once. The V and J genes are TRBV20-1 and TRBJ2-5; D possibly corresponds to TRBD2 (6 bases). The J call may be wrong; the DNA end is better matched by TRBJ2-7. This CDR3 region has 16 residues. In germline, CDR1 is DFQATT, CDR2 SNEGSKA (reference sequence). The CDR3 DNA follows: TGCAGTGCTCGTGGTGGGGGGAACAGGTATTTAGACGAGCAGTACTTC. Translating it yields CSARGGGNRYLDEQYF.

The rearrangement uses TRBV28 and TRBJ2-3; 9 bases fit TRBD2. This CDR3 comprises 17 residues. In germline, CDR1 is MDHEN, CDR2 SYDVKM. With 2 bases clipped from V and 0 bases from J, the junction kept 6 bases outside the gene matches. CDR3 DNA sequence: TGTGCCAGCAGTTTAATCGGCGGGGGGGCGAGCACAGATACGCAGTATTTT. Amino acids: CASSLIGGGASTDTQYF.

The chain is built from TRBV20-1 and TRBJ2-1; 12 bases align to TRBD2. Germline V gene lookup returns CDR1 DFQATT and CDR2 SNEGSKA (reference sequence). The CDR3 is 16 residues long. V trimming: 1 base; J trimming: 7 bases; junction bases outside the gene matches: 8. CDR3 loop: CSARVPTLAGGNEQFF. DNA of the CDR3: TGCAGTGCTAGAGTCCCCACACTAGCGGGGGGTAATGAGCAGTTCTTC.

The chain uses TRBV7-9 and TRBJ2-1; 11 bases agree with TRBD2. This CDR3 comprises 16 residues. Trimming took 5 bases from V and 9 from J; bases not matched to a gene: 12. Germline-derived CDR1 and CDR2 are SEHNR and FQNEAQ (reference sequence). CDR3 residues: CASSPTLAGGRGEQFF. CDR3 coding DNA: TGTGCCAGCAGCCCGACGCTAGCGGGAGGCCGCGGTGAGCAGTTCTTC.

The V call is TRBV28, the J call TRBJ2-1, with no clear D. The J call could be wrong; TRBJ2-7 is a better fit for the DNA end. Germline V lookup: CDR1 MDHEN, CDR2 SYDVKM. The CDR3 runs 12 residues. DNA for the CDR3: TGTGCCAGCAGTTTATACACCGCTGAGCAGTACTTC. Translated: CASSLYTAEQYF.

The chain employs TRBV4-3 and TRBJ2-1; 9 bases map to TRBD1. This CDR3 spans 16 amino acids. Trimming cost V 2 bases and J 6 bases; bases outside gene matches: 8. Per the germline V gene, CDR1 is LGHNA and CDR2 is YSLEER. Written as DNA, the CDR3 is TGCGCCAGCAGCCAATTGGGACAGGGTGAAGGCAATGAGCAGTTCTTC. Its translation is CASSQLGQGEGNEQFF.

In DNA, the CDR3 is TGTGCCAGCAGTTCAACCGGGACAGGGGCAAATCAGCCCCAGCATTTT. Translation gives CASSSTGTGANQPQHF. V is TRBV27 and J is TRBJ1-5, with 10 bases fitting TRBD1. Germline loops: CDR1 MNHEY, CDR2 SMNVEV (reference sequence). The CDR3 is 16 residues long. The trim removed 4 bases at V and 4 bases at J, leaving 7 bases unmatched.